This T cell receptor beta chain was documented in a study of T cells after yellow fever vaccination. Study-wide findings and caveats: The presence of abundant clonotypes contaminating from the bulk population was possible in FACS-sorted repertoires. In post-booster samples, most primary-vaccination clones reappeared (about 95% CD4, roughly 90% CD8).

This clonotype has at least ten counts. Its antigen remains unknown. Germline values: CDR1 KGHDR, CDR2 SFDVKD. CDR3 length: 13 residues. Trimming shortened V by 5 bases and J by 8 bases, and 12 bases separated the two germline ends. One entry per CDR3 protein, called by TCRdb with MiXCR from the 5' RACE reads. The sample carries around 300,000 distinct CDR3 sequences, over 10% recorded once. The sample consisted of CD4+ T cells sorted from PBMCs, taken 45 days after the yellow fever booster vaccination. The chain couples TRBV24-1 to TRBJ2-1; D unresolved. This TCR was recovered from a man aged 25-45 years who received the YFV17D yellow fever vaccine. The CDR3 bases are TGTGCCACCAGTGTTGCGGCGGCTGATGAGCAGTTCTTC. Encoded protein: CATSVAAADEQFF.